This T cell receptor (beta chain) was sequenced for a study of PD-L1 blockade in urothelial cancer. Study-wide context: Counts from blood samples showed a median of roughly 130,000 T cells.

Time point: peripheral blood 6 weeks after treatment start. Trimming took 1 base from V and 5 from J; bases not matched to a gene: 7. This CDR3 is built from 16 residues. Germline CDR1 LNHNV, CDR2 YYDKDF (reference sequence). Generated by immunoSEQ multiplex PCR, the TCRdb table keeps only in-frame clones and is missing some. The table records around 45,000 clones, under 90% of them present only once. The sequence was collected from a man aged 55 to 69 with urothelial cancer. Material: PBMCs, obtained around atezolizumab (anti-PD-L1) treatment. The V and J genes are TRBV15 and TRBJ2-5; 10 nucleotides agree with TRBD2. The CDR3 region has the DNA TGTGCCACCAGCAGAGGCGGTAGCGGGGGGCCGGAGACCCAGTACTTC. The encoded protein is CATSRGGSGGPETQYF.